These 10 T cell receptor beta chains were all obtained from the same sample, sequenced in a study of cytomegalovirus exposure and HLA in healthy donors. The primer mix had 60 Vbeta and 13 Jbeta primers. The table came from immunoSEQ multiplex PCR; TCRdb's copy has only in-frame clones and leaves some out. The table shows a few hundred thousand clones, with 75% to 85% occurring only once. The sample comprised PBMCs. Every receptor here comes from a girl aged 2-10 years in good health and CMV-seronegative.

This clone has only a few counts. This chain uses TRBV2 with TRBJ2-7; TRBD1 matches at 7 bases. The V gene end was trimmed by 6 bases and the J gene end by 6 bases; junction bases not matched to a gene: 5. This CDR3 is built from 12 residues. The germline V gene encodes CDR1 SNHLY and CDR2 FYNNEI. The CDR3 DNA follows: TGTGCCAGCAGCAGCGACAGGGTCGAGCAGTACTTC. Its protein product is CASSSDRVEQYF.

The chain combines TRBV30 with TRBJ1-2; weak D call: TRBD1 (5 bases). This CDR3 comprises 15 residues. V lost 2 bases and J lost 6, with 19 bases in between. Germline lookup yields CDR1 GTSNPN and CDR2 SVGIG (reference sequence). CDR3 amino acids: CAWSLGGISLNGYTF. For the CDR3, the DNA is TGTGCCTGGAGTCTCGGGGGGATCTCTTTAAATGGCTACACCTTC. Using reference TRBV30 and TRBJ1-2 for the parts outside the CDR3, the full variable domain is SQTIHQWPATLVQPVGSPLSLECTVEGTSNPNLYWYRQAAGRGLQLLFYSVGIGQISSEVPQNLSASRPQDRQFILSSKKLLLSDSGFYLCAWSLGGISLNGYTFGSGTRLTVV.

The chain carries TRBV6-1 and TRBJ1-5; 8 nucleotides match TRBD1. This CDR3 has 15 residues. Germline CDR1 is MNHNS and CDR2 is SASEGT. The trim removed 6 bases at V and 0 bases at J, leaving 4 bases unmatched. Here the CDR3 DNA reads TGTGCCAGCAGGGACAGGGCATATAGCAATCAGCCCCAGCATTTT. Translating gives CASRDRAYSNQPQHF.

This chain uses TRBV7-7 with TRBJ2-5; TRBD1 is a possible D gene (6 bases). The CDR3 contains 13 residues. V dropped 5 bases and J dropped 5 bases, with 12 bases sitting between them. Germline values: CDR1 SSHAT, CDR2 FNYEAQ (reference sequence). The CDR3 DNA reads as TGTGCCAGCAGCCCCCGACAGGTCGAGACCCAGTACTTC. This translates into CASSPRQVETQYF. Full variable domain (outside the CDR3, taken from reference TRBV7-7 and TRBJ2-5): GAGVSQSPRYKVTKRGQDVTLRCDPISSHATLYWYQQALGQGPEFLTYFNYEAQPDKSGLPSDRFSAERPEGSISTLTIQRTEQRDSAMYRCASSPRQVETQYFGPGTRLLVL.

The V call is TRBV28, the J call TRBJ2-5; 12 bases match TRBD1. The CDR3 is made up of 15 amino acids. Losses at the gene ends were 5 bases for V and 5 bases for J; bases not matched to a gene: 6. In germline, CDR1 is MDHEN, CDR2 SYDVKM. CDR3 sequence (DNA): TGTGCCAGCAGTCCTGGGACAGGGGGCCGGGAGACCCAGTACTTC. This translates into CASSPGTGGRETQYF.

This chain connects TRBV28 to TRBJ2-1, with 9 bases lining up with TRBD2. Per germline, CDR1 MDHEN and CDR2 SYDVKM. J gave up 2 bases and V 5 bases, and 4 bases lay outside the gene matches. There are 15 residues in the CDR3. CDR3 DNA sequence: TGTGCCAGCAGTCCTAGCGGGATCACCTACAATGAGCAGTTCTTC. Translated, it gives CASSPSGITYNEQFF.

J is TRBJ1-2 and V is TRBV7-6, with 7 bases identical to TRBD1. With V trimmed by 1 base and J by 5 bases, 7 bases remained unmatched. Looked up from germline, CDR1 is SGHVS and CDR2 is FNYEAQ. The CDR3 runs to 15 residues. For the CDR3, the DNA is TGTGCCAGCAGCTTAGGGGGGGACAGAGGATATGGCTACACCTTC. Translation: CASSLGGDRGYGYTF.

J is TRBJ2-1 and V is TRBV7-2, with 9 positions matching TRBD2. The germline gives CDR1 SGHTA, CDR2 FQGNSA. V was clipped by 1 base and J by 6 bases; unmatched bases: 7. The CDR3 is 16 amino acids. This CDR3 is CASSLGGTSNPNEQFF. CDR3 sequence (DNA): TGTGCCAGCAGCTTAGGTGGGACTAGCAATCCCAATGAGCAGTTCTTC.

The chain employs TRBV5-1 and TRBJ1-1; 12 nucleotides agree with TRBD1. The CDR3 has 20 amino acids. V was pared by 2 bases and J by 3 bases, with 17 bases of the junction left unmatched. The germline CDR1 and CDR2 sequences are SGHRS and YFSETQ. DNA of the CDR3: TGCGCCAGCAGCTTTGGAAGGTTGGGGGACAGGGGGCTCGTGGACACTGAAGCTTTCTTT. Protein product: CASSFGRLGDRGLVDTEAFF.

V usage is TRBV4-1 and J usage is TRBJ1-4; the D is unclear. Germline V gives CDR1 MGHRA, CDR2 YSYEKL. The germline V and J ends were trimmed by 0 bases and 8 bases, with 10 bases remaining between them. The CDR3 extends over 14 amino acids. This CDR3 reads CASSQDYNWEKLFF. CDR3 nucleotides: TGCGCCAGCAGCCAAGATTACAATTGGGAAAAACTGTTTTTT.